Listed here are 3 T cell receptor beta chains from one sample, sequenced in a study of shared clonotypes between healthy human individuals. The data were produced by immunoSEQ multiplex PCR, yet TCRdb's version contains in-frame clones alone and is incomplete. The sample consists of 950,000 to 1,300,000 clones, about 80% of them appearing once. The source material was memory CD4+ T cells sorted from blood. Noted subset: CD45RA-negative fraction. These receptors were taken from a young man in good health.

This chain connects TRBV28 to TRBJ2-7; tentatively, D is TRBD1 (6 bases). The V end lost 5 bases, the J end lost 2 bases, and 10 bases lay between the germline ends. Germline assignment: CDR1 MDHEN and CDR2 SYDVKM. The CDR3 is 13 residues long. CDR3 amino acids: CASSGDNPYEQYF. In DNA, the CDR3 is TGTGCCAGCAGTGGGGACAACCCCTACGAGCAGTACTTC.

The V gene is TRBV5-6, the J gene TRBJ2-3; D gene ambiguous. Germline V CDR1 and CDR2: SGHDT, YYEEEE. With 3 bases removed from V and 0 bases from J, the gap between germline ends came to 8 bases. The CDR3 consists of 14 residues. The CDR3, as DNA: TGTGCCAGCAGCTGGGCGTCTAGCACAGATACGCAGTATTTT. Amino acid sequence: CASSWASSTDTQYF.

About this clone: Mismatch with germline at one junction end may stem from a read error. The V and J genes are TRBV4-1 and TRBJ2-3; TRBD2 aligns across 8 bases. CDR3 length: 12 residues. CDR1 is MGHRA and CDR2 is YSYEKL in the germline V gene. The CDR3 loop reads CASSQASGSYMF. DNA for the CDR3: TGCGCCAGCAGCCAGGCGAGCGGGAGCTATATGTTT.